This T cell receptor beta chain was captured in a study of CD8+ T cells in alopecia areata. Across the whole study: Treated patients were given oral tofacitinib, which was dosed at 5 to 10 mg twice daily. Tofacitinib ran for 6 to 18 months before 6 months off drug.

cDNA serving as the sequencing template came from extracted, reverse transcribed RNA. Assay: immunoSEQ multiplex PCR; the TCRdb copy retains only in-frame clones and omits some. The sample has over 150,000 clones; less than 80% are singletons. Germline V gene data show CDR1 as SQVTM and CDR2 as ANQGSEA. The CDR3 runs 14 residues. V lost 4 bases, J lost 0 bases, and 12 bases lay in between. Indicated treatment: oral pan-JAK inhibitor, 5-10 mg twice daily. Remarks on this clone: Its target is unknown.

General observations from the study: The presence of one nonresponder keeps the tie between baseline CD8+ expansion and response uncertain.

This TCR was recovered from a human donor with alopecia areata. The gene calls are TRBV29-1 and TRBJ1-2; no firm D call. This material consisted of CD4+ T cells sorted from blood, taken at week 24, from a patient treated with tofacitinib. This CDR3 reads CSVVKQETNYGYTF. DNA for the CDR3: TGCAGCGTTGTGAAGCAGGAGACTAACTATGGCTACACCTTC.